Listed below are T cell receptor beta chains from one sample, sequenced in a study of blood T cell repertoires in COVID-19. Sequencing used immunoSEQ multiplex PCR; TCRdb keeps in-frame clones, though not all of them. The sample records about 380,000 clones, 70% to 90% being singletons. Input material: PBMCs or T cells enriched from blood (not recorded which). These receptors originate from a woman between 18 and 29 years old who had recovered from COVID-19. The CDR3 runs from the conserved cysteine through the conserved F or W. D genes are given only for firm matches. Rows may omit the clone size; those that give it use once, few, many or a size class.

-,TRBV29-1,TRBJ1-2,TRBD1,TGCAGCGTTGATAATCAGGGGGACTATGGCTACACCTTC,CSVDNQGDYGYTF
-,TRBV6-1,TRBJ1-3,-,TGTGCCAGCAGTGAACAGGCAGGAAACACCATATATTTT,CASSEQAGNTIYF
-,TRBV30,TRBJ2-7,-,TGTGCCTGGATTAGTAAGAACTCCTACGAGCAGTACTTC,CAWISKNSYEQYF
-,TRBV3-1/TRBV3-2,TRBJ1-5,-,TGTGCCAGCAGCCAAGAGGTAGCGGATCAGCCCCAGCATTTT,CASSQEVADQPQHF
-,TRBV5-1,TRBJ1-3,TRBD1,TGCGCCAGCAGCGGGGGACAGGGAGTAGGAAACACCATATATTTT,CASSGGQGVGNTIYF
-,TRBV24-1,TRBJ2-1,TRBD2,TGTGCCACCTGGAGCGGGGGGTACAATGAGCAGTTCTTC,CATWSGGYNEQFF
-,TRBV6-2/TRBV6-3,TRBJ2-1,TRBD2,TGTGCCAGCAGCTTGGGACTAGCGGAAGGATATGAGCAGTTCTTC,CASSLGLAEGYEQFF
-,TRBV2,TRBJ2-3,TRBD2,TGTGCCAGCAGTTGGGGGACTAGCGGGGGGCAGCAGAGAGATACGCAGTATTTT,CASSWGTSGGQQRDTQYF
-,TRBV7-2,TRBJ2-3,-,TGTGCCAGCAGCGCACACAGGGAAGATACGCAGTATTTT,CASSAHREDTQYF
-,TRBV9,TRBJ1-1,TRBD1,TGTGCCAGCAGCCGAAGCAGGGGGACTGAAGCTTTCTTT,CASSRSRGTEAFF
-,TRBV6-1,TRBJ1-1,TRBD1,TGTGCCAGCAGTGACGTGGAAGCCACAGGGGGGGCTTTCTTT,CASSDVEATGGAFF
-,TRBV19,TRBJ2-7,-,TGTGCCAGTAGTATTAGTGGGGCAGCCTACGAGCAGTACTTC,CASSISGAAYEQYF
-,TRBV9,TRBJ1-1,-,TGTGCCAGCAGCGCAGCAGGAGGGTGGAACACTGAAGCTTTCTTT,CASSAAGGWNTEAFF
-,TRBV5-1,TRBJ2-1,TRBD2,TGCGCCAGCAGCTGGAGCGGGGGGCATGAGCAGTTCTTC,CASSWSGGHEQFF
few,TRBV28,TRBJ2-7,-,TGTGCCAGCAGTTTTACTTTAGCAGCCCTCAACGAGCAGTACTTC,CASSFTLAALNEQYF
-,TRBV6-2/TRBV6-3,TRBJ1-3,-,TGTGCCAGCAGTTACTCACGGGGCTCTGGAAACACCATATATTTT,CASSYSRGSGNTIYF
-,TRBV5-1,TRBJ1-4,TRBD1,TGCGCCAGCAGCGGGACAGCTAATGAAAAACTGTTTTTT,CASSGTANEKLFF
-,TRBV5-1,TRBJ2-1,-,TGCGCCAGCAGCTTGGGGCCAGGCCATGAGCAGTTCTTC,CASSLGPGHEQFF
-,TRBV3-1/TRBV3-2,TRBJ1-5,-,TGTGCCAGCAGCCAGGGACCACACAGGGATCAGCCCCAGCATTTT,CASSQGPHRDQPQHF
-,TRBV28,TRBJ2-7,TRBD1,TGTGCCAGCAGTTCTGACAGGGAAACCTACGAGCAGTACTTC,CASSSDRETYEQYF
-,TRBV11-2,TRBJ2-1,TRBD1,TGTGCCAGCAGGAACTTGAGAGACAGGGCGGATTATGAGCAGTTCTTC,CASRNLRDRADYEQFF
-,TRBV24-1,TRBJ2-3,TRBD1,TGTGCCACCAGCCCTTCAGGGGACAGCCCTACGCAGTATTTT,CATSPSGDSPTQYF
-,TRBV4-3,TRBJ1-2,-,TGCGCCAGCAGCCAAGGGGGCAGCAGCCTATTTAACTATGGCTACACCTTC,CASSQGGSSLFNYGYTF
-,TRBV3-1/TRBV3-2,TRBJ2-2,-,TGTGCCAGCAGCCTCGGGGGCACCGGGGAGCTGTTTTTT,CASSLGGTGELFF
-,TRBV30,TRBJ1-6,-,TGTGCCTGGACCCCTCGGGTGAGGACCTATAATTCACCCCTCCACTTT,CAWTPRVRTYNSPLHF
few,TRBV30,TRBJ1-5,-,TGTGCCTGGGACAGGCTCGGTCAGCCCCAGCATTTT,CAWDRLGQPQHF
-,TRBV2,TRBJ1-3,-,TGTGCCAGCAGTGAAGCGCGGGGGTTGGCTGGAAACACCATATATTTT,CASSEARGLAGNTIYF
-,TRBV25-1,TRBJ1-4,-,TGTGCCAGCAGCCCGACACCATACATGGGCATCGTAGAAAAACTGTTTTTT,CASSPTPYMGIVEKLFF
-,TRBV18,TRBJ1-1,TRBD1,TGTGCCAGCTCCCCGGGACAGGGGTACGCTGAAGCTTTCTTT,CASSPGQGYAEAFF
-,TRBV2,TRBJ1-2,-,TGTGCCAGCAGTGAATACAGGGTCAACCCTAACTATGGCTACACCTTC,CASSEYRVNPNYGYTF
-,TRBV2,TRBJ1-6,-,TGTGCCAGCAGTCGGACCAAAGCCGGTCCGGGAAATTCACCCCTCCACTTT,CASSRTKAGPGNSPLHF
-,TRBV9,TRBJ2-5,-,TGTGCCAGCAGCATGACCGGGATTCAAAAAGAGACCCAGTACTTC,CASSMTGIQKETQYF
-,TRBV6-5,TRBJ1-4,TRBD1,TGTGCCAGCAGTTTTGACAGGGGGAAGGAAAAACTGTTTTTT,CASSFDRGKEKLFF
-,TRBV5-4,TRBJ1-1,-,TGTGCCAGCAGCTTCGGGGGGAACACTGAAGCTTTCTTT,CASSFGGNTEAFF
-,TRBV6-5,TRBJ1-2,TRBD1,TGTGCCAGCGGAGGGACAGGGACGAAGAATGGCTACACCTTC,CASGGTGTKNGYTF
-,TRBV25-1,TRBJ1-5,TRBD1,TGTGCCAGCACCGGACAGGGCCTTAATCAGCCCCAGCATTTT,CASTGQGLNQPQHF
-,TRBV6-1,TRBJ1-5,-,TGTGCCAGCAGTGAAAGGGGAAGTGGCAATCAGCCCCAGCATTTT,CASSERGSGNQPQHF
-,TRBV19,TRBJ1-1,-,TGTGCCAGTAGTTACAACAGTAACACTGAAGCTTTCTTT,CASSYNSNTEAFF
-,TRBV7-9,TRBJ1-2,-,TGTGCCAGCAGCGAACATGGGGGCCCAGACTATGGCTACACCTTC,CASSEHGGPDYGYTF
-,TRBV7-7,TRBJ2-5,TRBD2,TGTGCTAGCAGCTTAGTTAGCGGGGGTCAAGAGACCCAGTACTTC,CASSLVSGGQETQYF
-,TRBV3-1/TRBV3-2,TRBJ1-6,-,TGTGCCAGCAGCCCTCTCGGTTCACCCCTCCACTTT,CASSPLGSPLHF
-,TRBV2,TRBJ1-3,TRBD1,TGTGCCAGCCACGAGGTCAGGGGGGCTGGAAACACCATATATTTT,CASHEVRGAGNTIYF
few,TRBV6-2/TRBV6-3,TRBJ2-3,-,TGTGCCAGCAGTTACACCGCTGAGAATACGCAGTATTTT,CASSYTAENTQYF
-,TRBV7-3,TRBJ2-2,TRBD2,TGTGCCAGCGGCGGGGGGCCGCGGGGGAACACCGGGGAGCTGTTTTTT,CASGGGPRGNTGELFF
-,TRBV6-5,TRBJ1-5,TRBD1,TGTGCCATCGCGGGACAGCTTAATCAGCCCCAGCATTTT,CAIAGQLNQPQHF